The next 3 T cell receptor beta chains were all read from a single sample in a study of Ad26.COV2.S vaccination and SARS-CoV-2 variants. TCRdb keeps only in-frame clones here, not all; method: immunoSEQ multiplex PCR. The table shows some 320,000 clones, with around 84% occurring only once. Specified treatment: roughly 19 received Ad26.COV2.S at low or high dose, single or two shots; about 5 received placebo; per-sample allocation not given. Collection of the samples took place on day 63 after the first injection of vaccine or placebo. The sample was peripheral blood, taken in a trial of Ad26.COV2.S vaccine versus placebo. All receptors come from a person between 18 and 60 years old who received the Ad26.COV2.S COVID-19 vaccine or a placebo.

This chain links TRBV19 with TRBJ2-7, with TRBD1 matching 9 bases. J was trimmed by 4 bases and V by 5 bases; bases with no gene match: 6. CDR3 length: 14 residues. Per germline, CDR1 LNHDA and CDR2 SQIVND (reference sequence). The CDR3 region has the DNA TGTGCCAGTAGTTCACAGGGGGCTTGGTACGAGCAGTACTTC. This encodes CASSSQGAWYEQYF. Complete variable domain (other parts from reference TRBV19 and TRBJ2-7): DGGITQSPKYLFRKEGQNVTLSCEQNLNHDAMYWYRQDPGQGLRLIYYSQIVNDFQKGDIAEGYSVSREKKESFPLTVTSAQKNPTAFYLCASSSQGAWYEQYFGPGTRLTVT.

The chain couples TRBV18 to TRBJ2-7; TRBD1 matches at 8 bases. Unmatched junction bases numbered 7, after V lost 6 bases and J lost 6 bases. The CDR3 consists of 13 residues. The germline V gene encodes CDR1 KGHSH and CDR2 LQKENI. The CDR3 region has the DNA TGTGCCAGCTCTCCAGACAGGGGTACCGAGCAGTACTTC. This translates into CASSPDRGTEQYF.

This chain connects TRBV4-3 to TRBJ2-1, with D perhaps being TRBD1 or TRBD2 (5 bases each). Trimming stripped 0 bases from V and 4 bases from J, with 19 bases between. Per germline, CDR1 LGHNA and CDR2 YSLEER. The CDR3 loop spans 18 amino acids. CDR3 sequence reads: CASSQDPRDQPIYNEQFF. In DNA, the CDR3 is TGCGCCAGCAGCCAAGACCCTAGGGACCAGCCCATTTACAATGAGCAGTTCTTC.